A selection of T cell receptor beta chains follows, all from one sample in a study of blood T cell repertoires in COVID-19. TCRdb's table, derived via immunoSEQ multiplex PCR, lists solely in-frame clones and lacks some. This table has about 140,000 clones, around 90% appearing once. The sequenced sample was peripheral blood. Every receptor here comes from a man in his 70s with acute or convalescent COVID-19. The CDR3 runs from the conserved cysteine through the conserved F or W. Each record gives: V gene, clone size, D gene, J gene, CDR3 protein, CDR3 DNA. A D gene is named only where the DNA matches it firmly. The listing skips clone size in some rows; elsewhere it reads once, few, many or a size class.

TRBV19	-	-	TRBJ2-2	CASSPLGGTGELFF	TGTGCCAGTAGCCCCCTGGGGGGCACCGGGGAGCTGTTTTTT
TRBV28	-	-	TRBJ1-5	CASRIEDQPQHF	TGTGCCAGCAGAATAGAGGATCAGCCCCAGCATTTT
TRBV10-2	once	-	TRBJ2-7	CASSETGVPTPYEQYF	TGCGCCAGCAGTGAAACGGGAGTACCTACCCCCTACGAGCAGTACTTC
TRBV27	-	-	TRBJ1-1	CASSMAVGEAFF	TGTGCCAGCAGCATGGCGGTGGGTGAAGCTTTCTTT
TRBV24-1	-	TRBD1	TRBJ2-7	CATSDRQGHEQYF	TGTGCCACCAGTGATCGACAGGGCCACGAGCAGTACTTC
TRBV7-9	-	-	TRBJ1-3	CASSSRTTGNTIYF	TGTGCCAGCAGTTCTCGGACAACCGGAAACACCATATATTTT
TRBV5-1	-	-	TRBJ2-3	CASSLAPGADTQYF	TGCGCCAGCAGCTTGGCCCCGGGAGCAGATACGCAGTATTTT
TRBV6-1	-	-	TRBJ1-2	CASSEPPGVGYTF	TGTGCCAGCAGTGAACCACCGGGGGTTGGCTACACCTTC
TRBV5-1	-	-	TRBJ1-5	CASSLAPGQPQHF	TGCGCCAGCAGCTTGGCGCCGGGTCAGCCCCAGCATTTT
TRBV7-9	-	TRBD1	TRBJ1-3	CASSPSTGQDGNTIYF	TGTGCCAGCAGCCCCTCAACTGGACAGGATGGAAACACCATATATTTT
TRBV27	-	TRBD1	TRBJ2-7	CASSQTGGYEQYF	TGTGCCAGCAGTCAGACAGGGGGGTACGAGCAGTACTTC
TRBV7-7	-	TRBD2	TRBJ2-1	CASSPIRAGGPYNEQFF	TGTGCCAGCAGCCCTATCCGAGCGGGAGGGCCCTACAATGAGCAGTTCTTC
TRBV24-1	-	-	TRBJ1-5	CATSNSNQPQHF	TGTGCCACCAGCAATAGCAATCAGCCCCAGCATTTT
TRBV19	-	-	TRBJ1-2	CASSSGTRYGYTF	TGTGCCAGTAGTTCCGGGACACGGTATGGCTACACCTTC
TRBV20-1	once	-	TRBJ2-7	CSRRSSYEQYF	TGCAGTAGGCGGAGCTCCTACGAGCAGTACTTC
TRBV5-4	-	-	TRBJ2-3	CASSEWRLASTDTQYF	TGTGCCAGCAGCGAATGGAGGCTAGCTAGCACAGATACGCAGTATTTT
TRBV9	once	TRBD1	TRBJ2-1	CASSADRGRFNEQFF	TGTGCCAGCAGCGCTGACAGGGGGCGCTTCAATGAGCAGTTCTTC
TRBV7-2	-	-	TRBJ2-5	CASSLGLSQETQYF	TGTGCCAGCAGCTTAGGACTCTCGCAAGAGACCCAGTACTTC
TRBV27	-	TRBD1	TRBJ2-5	CASSLYPSTGGQETQYF	TGTGCCAGCAGTTTATACCCCTCCACAGGGGGACAAGAGACCCAGTACTTC
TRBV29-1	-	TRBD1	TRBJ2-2	CSATNRGSDTGELFF	TGCAGCGCGACCAACAGGGGGTCGGACACCGGGGAGCTGTTTTTT
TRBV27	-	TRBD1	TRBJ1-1	CASSPDRARGTEAFF	TGTGCCAGCAGTCCGGACAGGGCCCGAGGTACTGAAGCTTTCTTT
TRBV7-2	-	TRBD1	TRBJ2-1	CASSRTGTGEQFF	TGTGCCAGCAGCCGGACCGGGACAGGTGAGCAGTTCTTC
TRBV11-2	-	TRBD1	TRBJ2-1	CASSLRQGADEQFF	TGTGCCAGCAGCTTAAGACAGGGGGCGGATGAGCAGTTCTTC
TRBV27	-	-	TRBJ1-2	CASSPYSRDSYGYTF	TGTGCCAGCAGTCCCTACAGTCGGGATTCCTATGGCTACACCTTC
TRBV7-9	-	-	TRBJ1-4	CASSSSGAPKLFF	TGTGCCAGCTCCTCATCAGGGGCCCCGAAACTGTTTTTT
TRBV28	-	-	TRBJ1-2	CASSENMDSRLYGYTF	TGTGCCAGCAGTGAAAATATGGACAGTAGGCTCTATGGCTACACCTTC
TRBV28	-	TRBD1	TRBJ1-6	CASSSTGAGSPLHF	TGTGCCAGCAGTTCAACAGGGGCTGGCTCACCCCTCCACTTT
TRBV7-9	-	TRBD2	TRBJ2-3	CASSSPRRGITDTQYF	TGTGCCAGCAGCTCCCCTAGGCGGGGGATTACAGATACGCAGTATTTT
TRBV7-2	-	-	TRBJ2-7	CASSEGPNAGRAYEQYF	TGTGCCAGCAGCGAGGGCCCCAACGCGGGACGGGCCTACGAGCAGTACTTC
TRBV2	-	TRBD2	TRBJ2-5	CASSGGSSGEETQYF	TGTGCCAGCAGTGGGGGCTCTAGCGGGGAAGAGACCCAGTACTTC
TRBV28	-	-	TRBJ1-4	CASSSGSWEKLFF	TGTGCCAGCAGCTCAGGGTCGTGGGAAAAACTGTTTTTT
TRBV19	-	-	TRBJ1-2	CASSRDIDNYGYTF	TGTGCCAGTAGCCGGGACATAGATAACTATGGCTACACCTTC
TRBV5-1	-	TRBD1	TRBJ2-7	CASSFTGGNEQYF	TGCGCCAGCAGCTTTACAGGGGGGAACGAGCAGTACTTC
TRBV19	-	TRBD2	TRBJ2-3	CASTPKPGLGTDTQYF	TGTGCCAGTACCCCAAAGCCGGGACTAGGAACAGATACGCAGTATTTT
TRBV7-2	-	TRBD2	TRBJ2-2	CASSLVPAGGLTTGELFF	TGTGCCAGCAGCTTAGTGCCGGCGGGAGGGCTGACCACCGGGGAGCTGTTTTTT
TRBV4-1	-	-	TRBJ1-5	CASSQVTASNQPQHF	TGCGCCAGCAGCCAAGTAACAGCTAGCAATCAGCCCCAGCATTTT
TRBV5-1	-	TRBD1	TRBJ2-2	CASTKDRVNAGELFF	TGCGCCAGCACCAAAGACAGGGTGAACGCCGGGGAGCTGTTTTTT
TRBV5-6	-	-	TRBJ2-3	CASSLPEADTQYF	TGTGCCAGCAGCTTGCCAGAGGCAGATACGCAGTATTTT
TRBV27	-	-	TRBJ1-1	CASSLPGLNTEAFF	TGTGCCAGCAGTTTACCAGGTTTGAACACTGAAGCTTTCTTT
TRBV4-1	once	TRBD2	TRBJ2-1	CASSPTGLVNEQFF	TGCGCCAGCAGCCCCACCGGACTAGTAAATGAGCAGTTCTTC
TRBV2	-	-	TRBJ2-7	CASSLRDIYEQYF	TGTGCCAGCAGTCTAAGGGACATCTACGAGCAGTACTTC
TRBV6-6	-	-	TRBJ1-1	CASRRDLNTEAFF	TGTGCCAGCAGACGGGATCTTAACACTGAAGCTTTCTTT
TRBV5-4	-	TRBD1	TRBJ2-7	CASSLKATGGFGEQYF	TGTGCCAGCAGCTTGAAAGCGACAGGGGGCTTTGGCGAGCAGTACTTC
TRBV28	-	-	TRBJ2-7	CASSWSAGTIEQYF	TGTGCCAGCAGTTGGTCTGCAGGGACAATAGAACAGTACTTC
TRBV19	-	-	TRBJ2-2	CASSMSGANTGELFF	TGTGCCAGTAGTATGTCAGGGGCGAACACCGGGGAGCTGTTTTTT
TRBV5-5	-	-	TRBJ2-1	CASSFYRVGNEQFF	TGTGCCAGCAGCTTTTACAGGGTTGGCAATGAGCAGTTCTTC
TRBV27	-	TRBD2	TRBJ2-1	CASSLENGLAGALNEQFF	TGTGCCAGCAGTCTTGAAAACGGACTAGCGGGAGCTTTGAATGAGCAGTTCTTC